Listed below are T cell receptor beta chains from one sample, sequenced in a study of shared clonotypes between healthy human individuals. Only in-frame clones appear in the TCRdb table, and some are missing; sequencing was by immunoSEQ multiplex PCR. This sample has some 2 million clones, with just under 95% found just once. Sequencing was performed on naive CD8+ T cells sorted from blood. These TCRs come from a man younger than 35 in good health. Each CDR3 is given with its conserved first and last residue. A D gene is named only where the DNA matches it firmly. Some rows mark clone size as missing; the rest say once, few, many or name a class of expanded clone.

CDR3: CARSERLAGGPGTGELFF; DNA: TGTGCCAGAAGCGAAAGGCTAGCGGGGGGGCCCGGCACCGGGGAGCTGTTTTTT; V: TRBV7-5; D: .; length: 18; J: TRBJ2-2; size: .
CDR3: CARAYNSPLHF; DNA: TGTGCCAGGGCGTATAATTCACCCCTCCACTTT; V: TRBV19; D: .; length: 11; J: TRBJ1-6; size: .
CDR3: CASSLWSTGPPF; DNA: TGTGCCAGCAGCTTATGGTCCACAGGGCCCCCCTTT; V: TRBV7-3; D: .; length: 12; J: TRBJ1-4; size: .
CDR3: CASSVPGGYYEQYF; DNA: TGCGCCAGCAGTGTCCCGGGGGGATACTACGAGCAGTACTTC; V: TRBV10-2; D: TRBD2; length: 14; J: TRBJ2-7; size: .
CDR3: CASSPLGYTGELFF; DNA: TGTGCCAGCAGTCCCCTTGGGTACACCGGGGAGCTGTTTTTT; V: TRBV25-1; D: .; length: 14; J: TRBJ2-2; size: .
CDR3: CASSSGGEQFF; DNA: TGTGCCAGCAGCTCAGGGGGCGAGCAGTTCTTC; V: TRBV5-4; D: TRBD1; length: 11; J: TRBJ2-1; size: .
CDR3: CSARAVGELFF; DNA: TGCAGTGCTAGAGCGGTCGGGGAGCTGTTTTTT; V: TRBV20-1; D: .; length: 11; J: TRBJ2-2; size: once
CDR3: CASSLWAHIYYGYTF; DNA: TGTGCCAGCAGTTTATGGGCCCATATTTACTATGGCTACACCTTC; V: TRBV28; D: .; length: 15; J: TRBJ1-2; size: .
CDR3: CASSEGGTGSHSEKLFF; DNA: TGTGCCAGCAGTGAAGGTGGGACAGGGAGCCATAGTGAAAAACTGTTTTTT; V: TRBV6-1; D: TRBD1; length: 17; J: TRBJ1-4; size: .
CDR3: CASSQLGSEGYTF; DNA: TGTGCCAGCAGCCAGTTGGGCAGCGAGGGCTACACCTTC; V: TRBV14; D: .; length: 13; J: TRBJ1-2; size: .
CDR3: CAINLSGRDEQFF; DNA: TGTGCCATCAACTTAAGCGGGAGGGATGAGCAGTTCTTC; V: TRBV10-3; D: TRBD2; length: 13; J: TRBJ2-1; size: .
CDR3: CSVVGPGSEAYNEQFF; DNA: TGCAGCGTTGTAGGACCAGGGTCAGAGGCCTACAATGAGCAGTTCTTC; V: TRBV29-1; D: .; length: 16; J: TRBJ2-1; size: .
CDR3: CASSLVYGDEQYF; DNA: TGTGCCAGCAGCTTGGTCTACGGGGACGAGCAGTACTTC; V: TRBV5-6; D: .; length: 13; J: TRBJ2-7; size: .
CDR3: CASSYSEGINYGYTF; DNA: TGTGCCAGCAGTTACTCGGAGGGGATCAACTATGGCTACACCTTC; V: TRBV6-5; D: .; length: 15; J: TRBJ1-2; size: .
CDR3: CASSFSGGNFYNEQFF; DNA: TGTGCCAGCAGTTTCTCCGGGGGCAATTTCTACAATGAGCAGTTCTTC; V: TRBV27; D: .; length: 16; J: TRBJ2-1; size: .
CDR3: CASGGGRDPDTQYF; DNA: TGTGCCAGCGGAGGAGGGCGGGACCCAGATACGCAGTATTTT; V: TRBV9; D: .; length: 14; J: TRBJ2-3; size: .
CDR3: CASSPTGYEQFF; DNA: TGTGCCAGCAGTCCAACGGGGTATGAGCAGTTCTTC; V: TRBV27; D: .; length: 12; J: TRBJ2-1; size: .
CDR3: CAWSRFMNTEAFF; DNA: TGTGCCTGGTCCAGATTCATGAACACTGAAGCTTTCTTT; V: TRBV30; D: .; length: 13; J: TRBJ1-1; size: few
CDR3: CASSPRTGSYEQYF; DNA: TGTGCCAGCAGCCCTCGGACAGGGAGCTACGAGCAGTACTTC; V: TRBV7-9; D: TRBD1; length: 14; J: TRBJ2-7; size: .
CDR3: CSVPRGIEAFF; DNA: TGCAGTGTTCCGCGGGGGATTGAAGCTTTCTTT; V: TRBV20-1; D: .; length: 11; J: TRBJ1-1; size: .
CDR3: CASSLDEGAPGNTIYF; DNA: TGTGCCAGCAGCTTAGACGAGGGCGCCCCTGGAAACACCATATATTTT; V: TRBV5-4; D: .; length: 16; J: TRBJ1-3; size: .
CDR3: CASSGTGTAYEQYF; DNA: TGTGCCAGCAGCGGTACCGGGACAGCCTACGAGCAGTACTTC; V: TRBV7-8; D: TRBD1; length: 14; J: TRBJ2-7; size: .
CDR3: CASSKTPSGANVLTF; DNA: TGTGCCAGCAGCAAGACTCCTTCTGGGGCCAACGTCCTGACTTTC; V: TRBV27; D: .; length: 15; J: TRBJ2-6; size: .
CDR3: CASSLRAYEQYF; DNA: TGTGCCAGCAGCTTACGGGCGTACGAGCAGTACTTC; V: TRBV11-2; D: .; length: 12; J: TRBJ2-7; size: .
CDR3: CASSIATGDPPQHF; DNA: TGTGCCAGTAGTATTGCGACAGGGGATCCTCCCCAGCATTTT; V: TRBV19; D: TRBD1; length: 14; J: TRBJ1-5; size: .
CDR3: CASSFGQGSNQPQHF; DNA: TGTGCCAGCAGCTTTGGGCAGGGAAGCAATCAGCCCCAGCATTTT; V: TRBV5-6; D: .; length: 15; J: TRBJ1-5; size: .
CDR3: CASSLDLYNEQFF; DNA: TGTGCCAGCAGCTTAGACTTATACAATGAGCAGTTCTTC; V: TRBV7-9; D: .; length: 13; J: TRBJ2-1; size: .
CDR3: CASSVRGGGYTF; DNA: TGTGCCAGCAGCGTCAGGGGTGGCGGCTACACCTTC; V: TRBV5-6; D: .; length: 12; J: TRBJ1-2; size: .
CDR3: CATHRSLAGRRETQYF; DNA: TGTGCCACCCACCGAAGTCTAGCGGGAAGACGGGAGACCCAGTACTTC; V: TRBV6-4; D: TRBD2; length: 16; J: TRBJ2-5; size: .
CDR3: CASSLEQGYYGYTF; DNA: TGTGCCAGCAGCTTGGAACAGGGCTACTATGGCTACACCTTC; V: TRBV5-4; D: .; length: 14; J: TRBJ1-2; size: .
CDR3: CAWSGLRGDLYGSSGNTIYF; DNA: TGTGCCTGGAGTGGGTTGAGGGGTGACCTATACGGAAGCTCTGGAAACACCATATATTTT; V: TRBV30; D: .; length: 20; J: TRBJ1-3; size: .
CDR3: CASSQDMGQLETQYF; DNA: TGTGCCAGCAGCCAAGATATGGGACAGTTAGAGACCCAGTACTTC; V: TRBV4-2; D: TRBD1; length: 15; J: TRBJ2-5; size: .
CDR3: CASSVTRSYEQYF; DNA: TGCGCCAGCAGCGTGACTAGGTCCTACGAGCAGTACTTC; V: TRBV4-3; D: .; length: 13; J: TRBJ2-7; size: .
CDR3: CASSSPDRANYGYTF; DNA: TGTGCCAGCAGTTCTCCGGACAGGGCTAACTATGGCTACACCTTC; V: TRBV28; D: TRBD1; length: 15; J: TRBJ1-2; size: once
CDR3: CASSLLTSGRGEQYF; DNA: TGTGCCAGCAGCTTGTTAACTAGCGGGAGAGGTGAGCAGTACTTC; V: TRBV5-8; D: TRBD2; length: 15; J: TRBJ2-7; size: .
CDR3: CASSSTSNEQFF; DNA: TGTGCCAGCAGTTCCACTAGCAATGAGCAGTTCTTC; V: TRBV6-5; D: .; length: 12; J: TRBJ2-1; size: .
CDR3: CASRPGLAGINEQFF; DNA: TGTGCCAGCAGACCGGGACTAGCGGGGATCAATGAGCAGTTCTTC; V: TRBV27; D: TRBD2; length: 15; J: TRBJ2-1; size: once
CDR3: CASSPGTSPYEQYF; DNA: TGTGCTAGCAGCCCGGGGACTTCTCCCTACGAGCAGTACTTC; V: TRBV7-7; D: .; length: 14; J: TRBJ2-7; size: .
CDR3: CASSVGVDSAGNTIYF; DNA: TGTGCCAGCAGCGTAGGGGTAGACTCAGCTGGAAACACCATATATTTT; V: TRBV9; D: .; length: 16; J: TRBJ1-3; size: .
CDR3: CASSQGLAGGPQFF; DNA: TGTGCCAGCAGCCAAGGACTAGCGGGAGGGCCCCAGTTCTTC; V: TRBV7-9; D: TRBD2; length: 14; J: TRBJ2-1; size: .
CDR3: CASSQESEINQPQHF; DNA: TGCGCCAGCAGCCAAGAATCGGAAATCAATCAGCCCCAGCATTTT; V: TRBV4-1; D: .; length: 15; J: TRBJ1-5; size: .
CDR3: CASRLTGNYGYTF; DNA: TGTGCCAGCAGACTAACTGGGAACTATGGCTACACCTTC; V: TRBV6-5; D: .; length: 13; J: TRBJ1-2; size: .
CDR3: CASTTVRGGEQYF; DNA: TGTGCCAGCACCACTGTTAGGGGGGGCGAGCAGTACTTC; V: TRBV28; D: .; length: 13; J: TRBJ2-7; size: .
CDR3: CASSLDTYSYNEQFF; DNA: TGTGCCAGCAGCTTAGACACCTACTCCTACAATGAGCAGTTCTTC; V: TRBV7-9; D: .; length: 15; J: TRBJ2-1; size: .
CDR3: CASSRTVDSWQQFF; DNA: TGTGCCAGCAGCCGTACGGTGGACAGTTGGCAACAGTTCTTC; V: TRBV7-9; D: .; length: 14; J: TRBJ2-1; size: .
CDR3: CASSQGYVSGGTQYF; DNA: TGCGCCAGCAGCCAAGGCTACGTCAGTGGGGGGACCCAGTACTTC; V: TRBV4-1; D: .; length: 15; J: TRBJ2-5; size: .
CDR3: CASSRDYKETQYF; DNA: TGTGCCAGCAGCCGGGACTACAAAGAGACCCAGTACTTC; V: TRBV6-6; D: TRBD2; length: 13; J: TRBJ2-5; size: .
CDR3: CASSVGGTGTSPLHF; DNA: TGTGCCAGCAGCGTAGGAGGAACAGGGACCTCACCCCTCCACTTT; V: TRBV9; D: .; length: 15; J: TRBJ1-6; size: .
CDR3: CASSPGQAYEQYF; DNA: TGCGCCAGCAGTCCGGGACAAGCCTACGAGCAGTACTTC; V: TRBV4-1; D: .; length: 13; J: TRBJ2-7; size: .